What follows describes a single T cell receptor (beta chain). Its antigen is still unknown. It has no much larger one-base neighbor in the sample; base qualities were not kept. Spanning cysteine to phenylalanine, the CDR3 consists of 14 amino acids. Left in the record is the CDR3 DNA by itself, 42 bases read in frame from the first base. Via the germline V gene (reference sequence), CDR1 is LNHDA and CDR2 SQIVND. From V the trimming removes 4 bases and from J it removes 8 bases, while the gene matches leave 3 bases of the junction unaccounted for. The library was prepared using the immunoSEQ multiplex PCR assay. The table comes from immuneACCESS by way of TCRdb, which keeps in-frame sequences with V and J called. Part of the clones is missing from these tables; in studies checked, under half for an unresolved V gene and the rest for unknown reasons. A total of approximately 150,000 clones appear in this sample, about 90% of them only once. Of the sample, under 9% falls within the top ten clones.

These data come from a study of control samples from healthy donors and cancer patients (dated by TCRdb to about 2020). The TCR comes from a man younger than 35 in good health. Sequenced sample: blood. The chain uses TRBV19 and TRBJ1-6; 9 bases in the middle match TRBD1. The CDR3: CASSTRQGDSPLHF. The DNA reads TGTGCCAGTAGTACCAGACAGGGGGATTCACCCCTCCACTTT.